This T cell receptor beta chain emerged from a study of Graves' ophthalmopathy and Graves' hyperthyroidism. Whole-study results and caveats: Among thyroid clonotypes expanded above 0.001 frequency, most also appeared in blood.

Germline CDR1 is SGHKS and CDR2 is YYEKEE (reference sequence). V gave up 5 bases and J gave up 5 bases, with 26 bases separating them. The CDR3 is 17 amino acids. RNA transcripts served as template for amplifying TCR beta CDR3 sequences. An initial RT-PCR round employing HTBI primers preceded a second-round multiplex PCR. Each CDR3 protein is one row after TCRdb ran MiXCR on the multiplex PCR reads. The sample consists of about 1.1 million distinct CDR3 sequences, 35% to 40% of them appearing once. This clonotype was detected a few times. Its cognate antigen is unknown. Clinical symptoms, serum thyroxine, TRAb, thyroid ultrasound and orbital computed tomography formed the basis of diagnosis.

Specimen: peripheral blood or thyroid tissue (not recorded which). This sequence joins TRBV5-5 and TRBJ2-7; no firm D call. The TCR sequence derives from an adult man with Graves' hyperthyroidism. The DNA for the CDR3 is TGTGCCAGCAGGTCAGTGCAGCTACGAGCAGTACCTCACGAGCAGTACTTC. It yields the protein CASRSVQLRAVPHEQYF.